The 2 T cell receptor beta chains below come from one sample, sequenced in a study of T cells in Graves' hyperthyroidism and ophthalmopathy (dated by TCRdb to about 2019). Library generation was performed with multiplex PCR. Sequencing took place on an Illumina HiSeq 2000. TCR beta CDR3 regions were amplified from RNA transcripts. The TCR CDR3 was subjected to a first round of RT-PCR using the HTBI primer set and the Qiagen OneStep RT-PCR kit. The raw public reads went through TCRdb reprocessing: fastp at Q25, MiXCR clone calling, in-frame beta chains kept. Each CDR3 protein gets just one entry, which takes the most common genes and DNA from the rows behind it. The sample profile shows 450,000 to 650,000 distinct CDR3 sequences; about 15% of them were found once. The top ten constitute approximately 15% of the sample. The sample consisted of blood. The source is a woman aged 18-30 years with Graves' ophthalmopathy.

On this clonotype: A much larger clone is a single base away; this may be a read error. This rearrangement joins TRBV30 to TRBJ1-1; 7 bases match TRBD1. With V trimmed by 8 bases and J by 1 base, 4 bases remained unmatched. The CDR3 covers 12 residues. Germline CDR1 and CDR2: GTSNPN and SVGIG (reference sequence). CDR3 coding DNA: TGTGCCCGCGACAGGGAGAACACTGAAGCTTTCTTT. The encoded protein is CARDRENTEAFF.

The sample holds many counts of this clonotype. CDR3 nucleotides: TGTGCCAGCAGCCAAACGGATTATGGCTACACCTTC. Its translation is CASSQTDYGYTF. The chain has TRBV7-9 and TRBJ1-2; D is ambiguous. The CDR3 contains 12 residues. Between the trimmed V and J ends, which lost 5 bases and 5 bases, there was a span of 9 bases. Per the germline V gene, CDR1 is SEHNR and CDR2 is FQNEAQ (reference sequence).